This record concerns one T cell receptor (beta chain) sequence. Its antigen is currently unknown. TCR beta VDJ and CDR3 were profiled, and genomic DNA was the template. TCRdb redid the calling of the reads with MiXCR, one entry per CDR3 protein. The sample contains about half a million distinct CDR3 sequences, approximately 33% of which appear only once. The data originate from a study of CD8+CD57+ T cells in acquired aplastic anemia. The wider study: Recorded DNA amounts for sorted CD4+ and CD8+ cells had an average of 3.2 ug. Study outcomes and limitations: Researchers report that twenty-nine CD8+ CDR3 sequences appeared in both patients and controls.

Patients picked for sequencing had shown CD8+CD57+ cell expansion detected by flow cytometry. Blood sampling was performed on the patients, and none of them had received therapy by then. The CDR3 runs to 14 residues. Germline CDR1 SQVTM, CDR2 ANQGSEA. Losses at the gene ends were 7 bases for V and 4 bases for J; bases not matched to a gene: 9. This clonotype originated in a human donor with aplastic anemia. This sequence joins TRBV29-1 and TRBJ2-7; 11 nucleotides align to TRBD2. Input material: sorted CD4+, CD8+, or CD8+CD57+ T cells (not recorded which) from PBMCs. The chain's CDR3 is CSGGQASGGYEQYF. CDR3 nucleotide sequence: TGCAGCGGTGGACAGGCTAGCGGGGGGTACGAGCAGTACTTC.